One sample yielded the 25 T cell receptor beta chains listed below, sequenced in a study of glioma-infiltrating T cells. TCR alpha and beta CDR3 regions were amplified from RNA using iRepertoire nested multiplex PCR. Each CDR3 protein is one row after TCRdb ran MiXCR on the multiplex PCR reads. Here the sample spans more than 95,000 distinct CDR3 sequences, 23% being singletons. The sample comprised glioma tissue, nonneoplastic brain tissue, or PBMCs (not recorded which). These receptors all come from a human donor with low-grade glioma or glioblastoma, undergoing nonglioma brain surgery, or in good health (not recorded which).

Of note for this clonotype: One base away lies a much larger clone, so this may be a sequencing read error. The chain is built from TRBV20-1 and TRBJ2-5; TRBD2 matches at 9 bases. Per the germline V gene, CDR1 is DFQATT and CDR2 is SNEGSKA (reference sequence). There are 13 residues in the CDR3. The CDR3 DNA reads TGCAGTGCTCCCGCAGCGGGAGGAGAGGCCCAGTACTTC. As protein: CSAPAAGGEAQYF.

This clonotype was counted a few times. V and J are TRBV5-4 and TRBJ2-3; TRBD1 agrees at 9 bases. V trimming: 4 bases; J trimming: 4 bases; junction bases outside the gene matches: 7. CDR3 length: 15 amino acids. The germline V gene has CDR1 SGHNT and CDR2 YYREEE (reference sequence). This CDR3 reads CASSTRDRVSDTQYF. As DNA, the CDR3 is TGTGCCAGCAGCACCCGGGACAGGGTGTCAGATACGCAGTATTTT.

The chain recombines TRBV12-3 or TRBV12-4 with TRBJ2-5; weak D call: TRBD1 (5 bases). With 6 bases removed from V and 5 bases from J, the gap between germline ends came to 22 bases. The CDR3 is 16 residues long. The CDR3 nucleotides are TGTGCCAGCAGCTCCCAGGACATTTCATTCTGGGAGACCCAGTACTTC. Amino acid sequence: CASSSQDISFWETQYF.

This clonotype was counted ten times or more. The chain employs TRBV6-1 and TRBJ2-5; D could derive from TRBD1 or TRBD2 (5 bases each). Germline V CDR1 and CDR2: MNHNS, SASEGT. The CDR3 contains 16 residues. Trimming took off 5 bases at V and 3 bases at J, with 19 bases between the two ends. The CDR3 DNA follows: TGTGCCAGCAGTTCCACCGGGACCCCCGGAGAAGAGACCCAGTACTTC. Its translation is CASSSTGTPGEETQYF.

This clonotype was counted at least ten times. CDR3 amino acids: CATSDPRLGLNEQFF. CDR3 sequence (DNA): TGTGCCACCAGTGACCCCCGCCTTGGTCTCAATGAGCAGTTCTTC. The chain carries TRBV24-1 and TRBJ2-1; D unclear. The CDR3 sequence is 15 residues long. V lost 4 bases, J lost 6 bases, and 15 bases lay in between. Germline V gene lookup returns CDR1 KGHDR and CDR2 SFDVKD.

Ten or more counts support this clonotype. The chain joins TRBV7-2 to TRBJ2-6, with 7 bases identical to TRBD1. The CDR3 covers 16 residues. Germline loops: CDR1 SGHTA, CDR2 FQGNSA. V lost 1 base and J lost 4; bases outside the gene matches: 4. CDR3 nucleotide sequence: TGTGCCAGCAGCTTAGTAGTAGGGGGCGGGGCCAACGTCCTGACTTTC. It is translated as CASSLVVGGGANVLTF.

This clonotype appeared many times. The chain links TRBV6-1 to TRBJ1-1; D is unresolved. The CDR3 loop spans 11 amino acids. Germline values: CDR1 MNHNS, CDR2 SASEGT. The V end was cut by 5 bases, the J end by 8 bases, with 9 bases between. In DNA, the CDR3 is TGTGCCAGCAGTTATACGTCAGAAGCTTTCTTT. Translated, it gives CASSYTSEAFF.

This clonotype was counted only a few times. CDR3 sequence: CASSPRLAGEGTQYF. For the CDR3, the DNA is TGTGCCAGCAGCCCTCGACTAGCGGGAGAGGGTACGCAGTATTTT. The chain has TRBV9 and TRBJ2-3; 12 bases line up with TRBD2. The CDR3 totals 15 residues. Germline trimming cut 4 bases from V and 8 bases from J; bases unmatched to any gene: 8. The germline gives CDR1 SGDLS, CDR2 YYNGEE.

This clonotype showed up many times. The chain links TRBV27 to TRBJ2-1; perhaps TRBD2 as D (5 bases). The CDR3 is made up of 14 amino acids. Germline CDR1 is MNHEY and CDR2 is SMNVEV (reference sequence). V lost 5 bases to trimming and J lost 6 bases, with 14 bases between them. DNA of the CDR3: TGTGCCAGCAGTCCTGCCCGGACTCGCAATGAGCAGTTCTTC. Translated: CASSPARTRNEQFF.

This clonotype was counted many times. The rearrangement links TRBV14 to TRBJ1-1; a weak D match, TRBD1 (6 bases). V was shortened by 0 bases and J by 10 bases, with 15 bases between the two germline ends. CDR1 and CDR2 (germline): SGHDN, FVKESK. The CDR3 spans 14 residues. The CDR3 sequence is CASSQELSGRGAFF. The CDR3 DNA reads TGTGCCAGCAGCCAAGAATTGTCGGGCAGGGGAGCTTTCTTT.

This clonotype was detected ten times or more. The rearrangement joins TRBV2 to TRBJ2-1, with D tentatively TRBD1 or TRBD2 (5 bases each). V lost 5 bases to trimming and J lost 4 bases, with 9 bases between them. Germline V gene sequence: CDR1 SNHLY, CDR2 FYNNEI. The CDR3 runs to 13 residues. The DNA of the CDR3 is TGTGCCAGCAGTTTGGGACCATACAATGAGCAGTTCTTC. The encoded protein is CASSLGPYNEQFF.

This clonotype was seen many times. The chain carries TRBV12-3 or TRBV12-4 and TRBJ2-3; 12 bases map to TRBD2. The CDR3 sequence is 15 residues long. After removal of 7 bases from V and 5 bases from J, the junction contained 7 bases not matched to a gene. CDR3 in amino acids: CASNLMGLAGDTQYF. CDR3 nucleotides: TGTGCCAGCAATCTTATGGGACTAGCGGGAGATACGCAGTATTTT.

There are many counts of this clonotype. This CDR3 is CASSSDIQYF. For the CDR3, the DNA is TGTGCCAGCAGTTCTGACATTCAGTACTTC. V is TRBV28 and J is TRBJ2-4; D remains unclear. Looked up from germline, CDR1 is MDHEN and CDR2 is SYDVKM. This CDR3 has 10 residues. The germline V and J ends were trimmed by 4 bases and 8 bases, with 3 bases remaining between them.

In its sample, this clonotype was seen a few times. J is TRBJ2-6 and V is TRBV20-1; D is ambiguous. CDR1 is DFQATT, CDR2 SNEGSKA, per germline (reference sequence). Trimming removed 7 bases from V and 0 bases from J, with 10 bases in between. This CDR3 region has 14 residues. The CDR3 region is CSGQDLSGANVLTF. The DNA for the CDR3 is TGCAGTGGCCAGGATCTCTCTGGGGCCAACGTCCTGACTTTC.

This clonotype turned up a few times. V and J are TRBV9 and TRBJ2-1, with D unclear. Per the germline V gene, CDR1 is SGDLS and CDR2 is YYNGEE. The V gene lost 4 bases and the J gene lost 0 bases, with 14 bases spanning the gap. The CDR3 has 16 residues. The CDR3 bases are TGTGCCAGCAGCTCCTCTTCCCTGGGCTCCTACAATGAGCAGTTCTTC. Translating it yields CASSSSSLGSYNEQFF.

This clonotype has a count of ten or more. The J gene is TRBJ1-2, the V gene TRBV4-3; 7 positions agree with TRBD1. Germline V lookup: CDR1 LGHNA, CDR2 YSLEER. The V segment lost 4 bases and the J segment 2 bases; nucleotides outside the gene matches: 7. The CDR3 runs to 15 residues. In DNA form, the CDR3 reads TGCGCCAGCAGCCCTTCGACAGGGTGGAACTATGGCTACACCTTC. The encoded protein is CASSPSTGWNYGYTF.

This clonotype has only a few counts. This sequence may be a read error, since a much larger clone differs from it by one base. As the CDR3 is not closed by the conserved phenylalanine or tryptophan, this likely results from a read error. The chain couples TRBV4-3 to TRBJ1-6; tentative D call: TRBD1 (6 bases). V lost 2 bases, J lost 6 bases, and 11 bases lay in between. CDR1 and CDR2 from the germline V gene are LGHNA and YSLEER. The CDR3 is 15 amino acids. This CDR3 is CASSQTAGANSPLHS. The CDR3, as DNA: TGCGCCAGCAGCCAAACGGCAGGGGCTAATTCACCCCTCCACTCT.

This clonotype was counted at least ten times. For the CDR3, the DNA is TGTGCCAGCGGTGACAGTGCCGTGGGTGAAGCTTTCTTT. This encodes CASGDSAVGEAFF. V is TRBV28 and J is TRBJ1-1, with TRBD1 as a possible D gene (5 bases). Trimming pared 8 bases from V and 7 bases from J, leaving 17 bases between. CDR3 length equals 13 residues. Germline-derived CDR1 and CDR2 are MDHEN and SYDVKM.

With respect to this clonotype: The CDR3 does not close with the conserved phenylalanine or tryptophan, likely indicating a read error. The chain combines TRBV7-9 with TRBJ2-1; 7 bases agree with TRBD2. J lost 6 bases, V lost 9 bases, and 2 bases had no gene match. Germline lookup yields CDR1 SEHNR and CDR2 FQNEAQ (reference sequence). The length of the CDR3 is 11 residues. The CDR3 protein is CARREGNEQFL. The CDR3 nucleotides are TGTGCCAGAAGGGAGGGCAATGAGCAGTTCCTC.

This clonotype was detected many times. The chain's CDR3 is CASSVGIAEQFF. CDR3 DNA sequence: TGTGCCAGCAGTGTCGGGATCGCTGAGCAGTTCTTC. V gene TRBV2 combines with J gene TRBJ2-1; TRBD2 is a possible D gene (5 bases). CDR3 length equals 12 residues. Germline V lookup: CDR1 SNHLY, CDR2 FYNNEI. V dropped 4 bases and J dropped 9 bases, with 10 bases sitting between them. Looking up the rest from reference TRBV2 and TRBJ2-1 gives the full variable domain: EPEVTQTPSHQVTQMGQEVILRCVPISNHLYFYWYRQILGQKVEFLVSFYNNEISEKSEIFDDQFSVERPDGSNFTLKIRSTKLEDSAMYFCASSVGIAEQFFGPGTRLTVL.

This clonotype has a count of ten or more. A much larger clone differs from this one at a single base, so this may be a read error. This chain uses TRBV28 with TRBJ1-1; TRBD1 might be the D (5 bases). CDR3 length equals 15 residues. V dropped 5 bases and J dropped 0 bases, with 13 bases sitting between them. The germline CDR1 and CDR2 sequences are MDHEN and SYDVKM. The CDR3 region is CASSQRQNLNTEAFF. The CDR3 DNA follows: TGTGCCAGCAGTCAAAGACAGAACTTGAACACTGAAGCTTTCTTT.

Notes on this clonotype: The junction shows a germline mismatch at one end, possibly a read error. The DNA for the CDR3 is TGTACCAGCAGGGGACTGAACACAGATACGCAGTATTTT. This translates into CTSRGLNTDTQYF. The chain links TRBV6-1 to TRBJ2-3; D may be TRBD1 or TRBD2 (6 bases each). This CDR3 is built from 13 residues. The germline gives CDR1 MNHNS, CDR2 SASEGT.

In this sample, this clonotype turned up many times. The chain carries TRBV19 and TRBJ2-2; 12 positions agree with TRBD2. CDR3 size: 15 residues. V shed 5 bases, J shed 11 bases, and the junction held 9 bases outside the gene matches. Germline V gene sequence: CDR1 LNHDA, CDR2 SQIVND (reference sequence). CDR3 bases: TGTGCCAGTAGTCCTAGACTAGCGGGGGAACCAGAGCTGTTTTTT. It encodes CASSPRLAGEPELFF.

The table lists this clonotype with many counts. The chain has TRBV20-1 and TRBJ2-3; 10 bases are shared with TRBD2. V gave up 0 bases and J gave up 3 bases; unmatched junction bases: 6. CDR1 and CDR2 from the germline V gene are DFQATT and SNEGSKA (reference sequence). This CDR3 contains 16 residues. CDR3 in DNA: TGCAGTGCTAGAGATTTCGCTAGCGGGAGAACAGATACGCAGTATTTT. It yields the protein CSARDFASGRTDTQYF.

This clonotype was seen repeatedly, ten times or more. This chain links TRBV4-2 with TRBJ2-7; 9 bases agree with TRBD1. Germline V gene data show CDR1 as LGHNA and CDR2 as YNFKEQ. The CDR3 totals 15 residues. J lost 4 bases, V lost 0 bases, and 4 bases had no gene match. This chain's CDR3 is CASSQEGQGIYEQYF. Written as DNA, the CDR3 is TGTGCCAGCAGCCAAGAGGGACAGGGAATTTACGAGCAGTACTTC.